This record looks at one T cell receptor (beta chain) sequence and its context. The sample comes from a study of OX40 agonist ivuxolimab in advanced cancers. Looked up from germline, CDR1 is MGHRA and CDR2 is YSYEKL. The V segment lost 4 bases and the J segment 7 bases; nucleotides outside the gene matches: 7. This CDR3 contains 15 residues. The method was immunoSEQ multiplex PCR; TCRdb's version includes in-frame clones alone and lacks a portion of them. The table lists some 90,000 clones, over 75% of them singletons. This clonotype was sampled from an adult with an advanced solid tumor such as melanoma, head and neck, liver or kidney cancer. The specimen was CD4+ or CD8+ T cells sorted from blood, collected in a trial of the OX40 agonist ivuxolimab. The chain employs TRBV4-1 and TRBJ1-4; 9 bases align to TRBD1. CDR3 sequence: CASSLHPGQGEKLFF. The CDR3 nucleotides are TGCGCCAGCAGCCTTCATCCGGGACAGGGTGAAAAACTGTTTTTT.